This T cell receptor (beta chain) is drawn from a study of blood T cell repertoires in COVID-19. In the study overall: The study drew acute and convalescent COVID-19 samples from the United States, Italy and Spain. Sources were T cells, B-cell-depleted T cells, or PBMCs; the material itself was cDNA or gDNA.

The CDR3 is 13 residues long. Trimming stripped 4 bases from V and 4 bases from J, with 8 bases between. Germline loops: CDR1 SGHRS, CDR2 YFSETQ. Source study methods: Counts of nucleated cells, estimated from reference gene primer amplification, were obtained. Assay: immunoSEQ multiplex PCR; the TCRdb copy retains only in-frame clones and omits some. V and J calls and clone size come straight from that table; D and trimming were deduced from the DNA. The table records about 30,000 clones, around 87% of them present only once. This clonotype was sampled from a man of 80 years or more with acute or convalescent COVID-19. This chain connects TRBV5-1 to TRBJ2-2; D gene ambiguous. The sequencing input was peripheral blood. The CDR3 reads CASSPSGTGELFF. The CDR3 DNA reads as TGCGCCAGCAGCCCGTCGGGCACCGGGGAGCTGTTTTTT. The full variable domain, in which reference TRBV5-1 and TRBJ2-2 provide the parts outside the CDR3, is KAGVTQTPRYLIKTRGQQVTLSCSPISGHRSVSWYQQTPGQGLQFLFEYFSETQRNKGNFPGRFSGRQFSNSRSEMNVSTLELGDSALYLCASSPSGTGELFFGEGSRLTVL.